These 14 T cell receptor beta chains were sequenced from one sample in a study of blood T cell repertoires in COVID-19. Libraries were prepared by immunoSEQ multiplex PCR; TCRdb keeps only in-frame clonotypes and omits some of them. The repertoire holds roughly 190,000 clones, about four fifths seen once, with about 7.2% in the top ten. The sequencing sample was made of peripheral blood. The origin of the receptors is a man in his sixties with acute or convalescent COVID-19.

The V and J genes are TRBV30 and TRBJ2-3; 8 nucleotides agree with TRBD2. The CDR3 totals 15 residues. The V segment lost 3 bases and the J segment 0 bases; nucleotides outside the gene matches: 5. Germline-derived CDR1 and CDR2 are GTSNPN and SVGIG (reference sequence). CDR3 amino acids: CAWSILAASTDTQYF. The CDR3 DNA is TGTGCCTGGAGCATACTAGCGGCTAGCACAGATACGCAGTATTTT.

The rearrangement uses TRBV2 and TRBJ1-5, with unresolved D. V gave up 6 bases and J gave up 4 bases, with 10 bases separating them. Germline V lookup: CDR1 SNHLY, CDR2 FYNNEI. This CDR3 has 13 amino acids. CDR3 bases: TGTGCCAGCAGCTCCGACTCAAATCAGCCCCAGCATTTT. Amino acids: CASSSDSNQPQHF.

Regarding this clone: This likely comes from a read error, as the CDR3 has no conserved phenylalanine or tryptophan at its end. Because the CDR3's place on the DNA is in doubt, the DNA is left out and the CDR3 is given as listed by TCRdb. The CDR3 sequence is CATSWRGRVSL. This rearrangement joins TRBV25-1 to TRBJ1-2. Germline assignment: CDR1 MGHDK and CDR2 SYGVNS. The CDR3 contains 11 residues when both ends are counted.

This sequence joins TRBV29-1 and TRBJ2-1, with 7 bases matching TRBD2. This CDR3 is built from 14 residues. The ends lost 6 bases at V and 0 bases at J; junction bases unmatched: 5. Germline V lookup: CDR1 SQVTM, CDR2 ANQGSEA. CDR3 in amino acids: CSVRAGSSYNEQFF. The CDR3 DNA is TGCAGCGTGCGAGCGGGATCCTCCTACAATGAGCAGTTCTTC.

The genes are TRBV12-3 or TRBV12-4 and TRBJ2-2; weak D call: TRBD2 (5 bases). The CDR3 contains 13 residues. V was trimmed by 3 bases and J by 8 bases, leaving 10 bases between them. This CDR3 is CASSFGAGGELFF. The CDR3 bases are TGTGCCAGCAGTTTCGGCGCGGGTGGGGAGCTGTTTTTT.

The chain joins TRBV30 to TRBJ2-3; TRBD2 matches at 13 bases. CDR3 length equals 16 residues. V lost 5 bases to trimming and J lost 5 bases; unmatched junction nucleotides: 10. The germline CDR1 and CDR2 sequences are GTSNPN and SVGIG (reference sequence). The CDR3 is CAWALGLAGAIDTQYF. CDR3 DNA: TGTGCCTGGGCCCTCGGACTAGCGGGAGCCATAGATACGCAGTATTTT.

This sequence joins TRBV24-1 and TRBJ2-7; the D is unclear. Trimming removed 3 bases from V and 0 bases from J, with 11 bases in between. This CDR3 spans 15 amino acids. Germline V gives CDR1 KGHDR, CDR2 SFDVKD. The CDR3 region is CATSDGQVSSYEQYF. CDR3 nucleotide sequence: TGTGCCACCAGTGATGGGCAGGTCAGCTCCTACGAGCAGTACTTC.

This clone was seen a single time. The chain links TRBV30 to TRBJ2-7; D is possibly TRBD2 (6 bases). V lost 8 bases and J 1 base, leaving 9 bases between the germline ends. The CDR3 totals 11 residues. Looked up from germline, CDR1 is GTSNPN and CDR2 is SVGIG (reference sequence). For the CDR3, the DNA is TGTGCCGGGGGGAGGTCCTACGAGCAGTACTTC. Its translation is CAGGRSYEQYF. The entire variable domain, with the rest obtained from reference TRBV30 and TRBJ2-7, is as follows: SQTIHQWPATLVQPVGSPLSLECTVEGTSNPNLYWYRQAAGRGLQLLFYSVGIGQISSEVPQNLSASRPQDRQFILSSKKLLLSDSGFYLCAGGRSYEQYFGPGTRLTVT.

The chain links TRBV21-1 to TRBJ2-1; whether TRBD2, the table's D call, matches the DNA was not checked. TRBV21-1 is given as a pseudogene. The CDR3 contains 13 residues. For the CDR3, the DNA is TGTGCCAGCAGCGACACAAGCCGGGAAGGGCAGTTCTTC. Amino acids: CASSDTSREGQFF.

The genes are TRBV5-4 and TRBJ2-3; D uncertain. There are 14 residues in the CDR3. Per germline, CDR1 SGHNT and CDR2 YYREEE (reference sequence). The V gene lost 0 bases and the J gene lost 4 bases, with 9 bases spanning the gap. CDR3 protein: CASSLARSADTQYF. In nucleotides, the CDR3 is TGTGCCAGCAGCTTGGCCAGGTCCGCAGATACGCAGTATTTT.

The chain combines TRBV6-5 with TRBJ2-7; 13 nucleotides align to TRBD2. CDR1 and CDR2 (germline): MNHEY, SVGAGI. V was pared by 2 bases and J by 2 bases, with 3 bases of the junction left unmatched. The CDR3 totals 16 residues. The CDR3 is CASSYPGTSGTYEQYF. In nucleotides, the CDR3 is TGTGCCAGCAGTTACCCTGGGACTAGCGGGACCTACGAGCAGTACTTC.

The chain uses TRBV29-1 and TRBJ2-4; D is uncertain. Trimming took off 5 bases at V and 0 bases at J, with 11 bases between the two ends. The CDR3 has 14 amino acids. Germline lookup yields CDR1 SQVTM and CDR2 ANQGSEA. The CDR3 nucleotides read TGCAGCGTTCCAGCAAGCGAAGCCAAAAACATTCAGTACTTC. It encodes CSVPASEAKNIQYF.

Here the CDR3 reads CASREDRGRGENTEAFF. The CDR3 bases are TGCGCCAGCAGGGAAGACAGGGGGCGAGGGGAAAACACTGAAGCTTTCTTT. This rearrangement joins TRBV5-1 to TRBJ1-1; 10 bases align to TRBD1. CDR3 length equals 17 residues. In germline, CDR1 is SGHRS, CDR2 YFSETQ. Germline trimming cut 5 bases from V and 2 bases from J; bases unmatched to any gene: 12.

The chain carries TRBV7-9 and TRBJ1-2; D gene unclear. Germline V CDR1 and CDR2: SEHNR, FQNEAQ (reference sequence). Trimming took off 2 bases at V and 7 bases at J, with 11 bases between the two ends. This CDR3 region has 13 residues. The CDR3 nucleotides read TGTGCCAGCAGCTTACCAGAGACGGGTGGCTACACCTTC. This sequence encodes CASSLPETGGYTF.